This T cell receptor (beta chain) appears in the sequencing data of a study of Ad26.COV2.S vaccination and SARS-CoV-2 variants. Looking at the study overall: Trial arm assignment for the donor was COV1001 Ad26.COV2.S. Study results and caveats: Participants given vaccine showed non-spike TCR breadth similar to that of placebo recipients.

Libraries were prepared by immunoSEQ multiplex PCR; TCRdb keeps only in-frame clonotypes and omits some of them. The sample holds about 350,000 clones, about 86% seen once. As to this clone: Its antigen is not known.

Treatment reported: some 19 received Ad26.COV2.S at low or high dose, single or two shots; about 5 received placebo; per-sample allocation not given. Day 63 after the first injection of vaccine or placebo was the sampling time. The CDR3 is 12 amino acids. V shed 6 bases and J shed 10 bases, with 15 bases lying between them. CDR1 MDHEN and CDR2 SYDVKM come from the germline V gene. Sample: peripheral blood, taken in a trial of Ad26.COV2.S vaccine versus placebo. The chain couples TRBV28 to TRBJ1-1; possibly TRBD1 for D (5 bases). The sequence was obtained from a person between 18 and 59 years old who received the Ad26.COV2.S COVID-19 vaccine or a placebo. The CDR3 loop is CASSPPGAGAFF. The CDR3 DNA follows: TGTGCCAGCAGCCCCCCTGGGGCTGGAGCTTTCTTT.